This T cell receptor beta chain was recorded in a study of CD8 T cells in ankylosing spondylitis. In its sample, this clonotype was seen many times. TCRdb redid the calling of the 5' RACE reads with MiXCR, one entry per CDR3 protein. The repertoire includes 200,000 to 250,000 distinct CDR3 sequences, around 24% of them detected once, and just over 6.5% sits in the top ten. The CDR3 is 13 amino acids. Trimming shortened V by 5 bases and J by 5 bases, and 13 bases separated the two germline ends. Germline assignment: CDR1 MNHEY and CDR2 SMNVEV (reference sequence). The origin of this receptor is a male donor with ankylosing spondylitis or in good health (not recorded which). Input material: blood, either unsorted or a sorted T cell fraction (not recorded which). The chain employs TRBV27 and TRBJ2-7; D gene uncertain. CDR3 sequence (DNA): TGTGCCAGCAGTCCCTACACTGGGGACGAGCAGTACTTC. Translating it yields CASSPYTGDEQYF.